These 26 T cell receptor beta chains came from one sample sequenced in a study of blood T cells in healthy people across ages. The use of a sample-barcoded 5' primer and a J-beta primer mix characterized a second PCR of about 7 to 12 cycles. TCRdb reanalysed the 5' RACE reads using MiXCR and keeps one entry per CDR3 protein. The table shows about 970,000 distinct CDR3 sequences, with roughly half occurring only once. The specimen sequenced was blood. These receptors all come from a woman aged 55-70 years in good health.

The J gene is TRBJ1-2, the V gene TRBV6-5, with D possibly matching TRBD1 (6 bases). CDR1 and CDR2 from the germline V gene are MNHEY and SVGAGI. The CDR3 runs 12 residues. V lost 2 bases and J 8 bases, leaving 9 bases between the germline ends. The CDR3 DNA reads TGTGCCAGCAGTTACCCGGGGGGCGGCTACACCTTC. Protein sequence: CASSYPGGGYTF.

This rearrangement joins TRBV20-1 to TRBJ2-6; 8 nucleotides match TRBD2. Germline CDR1 and CDR2: DFQATT and SNEGSKA (reference sequence). The CDR3 is 17 amino acids. J gave up 1 base and V 4 bases, and 9 bases lay outside the gene matches. Here the CDR3 DNA reads TGCAGTGCTACGGGGGGGTCAATTAAATCTGGGGCCAACGTCCTGACTTTC. This translates into CSATGGSIKSGANVLTF.

V is TRBV29-1 and J is TRBJ1-1; 7 nucleotides align to TRBD1. V was clipped by 7 bases and J by 7 bases; unmatched bases: 15. Per the germline V gene, CDR1 is SQVTM and CDR2 is ANQGSEA. This CDR3 contains 14 residues. DNA of the CDR3: TGCAGCGGGAAAAGACAGGGTGTTGGATATGAAGCTTTCTTT. Protein product: CSGKRQGVGYEAFF.

A single count supports this clonotype. V usage is TRBV24-1 and J usage is TRBJ2-7; 9 bases align to TRBD2. Germline V gene sequence: CDR1 KGHDR, CDR2 SFDVKD. Germline trimming cut 5 bases from V and 7 bases from J; bases unmatched to any gene: 8. This CDR3 is built from 14 residues. The CDR3 here is CATSGASGNFEQYF. CDR3 coding DNA: TGTGCCACCAGTGGGGCTAGCGGGAACTTTGAGCAGTACTTC.

This rearrangement joins TRBV4-1 to TRBJ1-2, with D possibly being TRBD1 (5 bases). CDR1 MGHRA and CDR2 YSYEKL come from the germline V gene. Between the trimmed V and J ends, which lost 1 base and 2 bases, there was a span of 17 bases. This CDR3 is 17 amino acids long. The DNA for the CDR3 is TGCGCCAGCAGCCAAGGGGACGCCCTGTCGAGGAACTATGGCTACACCTTC. The encoded protein is CASSQGDALSRNYGYTF.

The chain has TRBV5-4 and TRBJ2-4; no clear D. The end of the DNA aligns better with TRBJ2-5, so the J call may be wrong. The CDR3 length is 15 residues. CDR1 and CDR2 from the germline V gene are SGHNT and YYREEE (reference sequence). The CDR3 sequence is CASSLKELPRETQYF. The CDR3, as DNA: TGTGCCAGCAGCTTAAAAGAACTTCCTAGGGAGACCCAGTACTTC.

This clonotype was detected only a few times. The CDR3 DNA reads TGTGCCAGCAGCCACCGACAGGGGTTGGAGACCCAGTACTTC. Translating gives CASSHRQGLETQYF. The chain employs TRBV14 and TRBJ2-7; 8 bases fit TRBD1. With the DNA end fitting TRBJ2-5 better, the J assignment may be wrong. This CDR3 region has 14 residues. Germline assignment: CDR1 SGHDN and CDR2 FVKESK.

The rearrangement uses TRBV6-5 and TRBJ2-5; perhaps D is TRBD1 or TRBD2 (5 bases each). CDR3 size: 14 residues. V lost 7 bases and J lost 2, with 14 bases in between. Germline CDR1 is MNHEY and CDR2 is SVGAGI. CDR3 amino acids: CASTLLWGQETQYF. Here the CDR3 DNA reads TGTGCCAGCACTTTACTCTGGGGGCAAGAGACCCAGTACTTC.

The CDR3 region is CASSVSGVNEQFF. CDR3 coding DNA: TGTGCCAGCAGCGTATCCGGGGTCAATGAGCAGTTCTTC. The V gene is TRBV9, the J gene TRBJ2-1, with D possibly matching TRBD2 (5 bases). V was pared by 1 base and J by 6 bases, with 8 bases between. The CDR3 is 13 amino acids. Germline V gene sequence: CDR1 SGDLS, CDR2 YYNGEE. The full variable domain, rest sourced from reference TRBV9 and TRBJ2-1, is DSGVTQTPKHLITATGQRVTLRCSPRSGDLSVYWYQQSLDQGLQFLIQYYNGEERAKGNILERFSAQQFPDLHSELNLSSLELGDSALYFCASSVSGVNEQFFGPGTRLTVL.

As for this clonotype: A read error may produce the germline difference seen at one junction end. In DNA form, the CDR3 reads TGTACCATCAGTGACTCGGGGTTCTACGAGCAGTACTTC. It yields the protein CTISDSGFYEQYF. The chain carries TRBV10-3 and TRBJ2-7; TRBD2 is a possible D gene (5 bases). This CDR3 is 13 amino acids long. Germline CDR1 and CDR2: ENHRY and SYGVKD.

The gene calls are TRBV10-3 and TRBJ2-7; 7 bases line up with TRBD2. The J call may be in error: the DNA end matches TRBJ2-4 better. Germline loops: CDR1 ENHRY, CDR2 SYGVKD. This CDR3 is built from 13 residues. The CDR3 nucleotides are TGTGCCATCAGTGAGGGGGGAGGGGACATTCAGTACTTC. Translating gives CAISEGGGDIQYF.

V is TRBV2 and J is TRBJ1-1; D is uncertain. Germline V gene lookup returns CDR1 SNHLY and CDR2 FYNNEI. Trimming left V 4 bases short and J 2 bases short, with 11 bases between. CDR3 size: 14 residues. CDR3 sequence: CASSVDGENTEAFF. The DNA of the CDR3 is TGTGCCAGCAGTGTAGACGGAGAAAACACTGAAGCTTTCTTT.

The chain has TRBV20-1 and TRBJ2-5, with D tentatively TRBD2 (7 bases). The CDR3 consists of 16 residues. V lost 0 bases to trimming and J lost 5 bases, with 19 bases between them. The germline CDR1 and CDR2 sequences are DFQATT and SNEGSKA (reference sequence). The CDR3 DNA reads as TGCAGTGCTAGAGATCTATGGGCGGGGGCTGGTGAGACCCAGTACTTC. Amino acids: CSARDLWAGAGETQYF.

This chain uses TRBV3-1 with TRBJ2-3; D ambiguous. Trimming removed 3 bases from V and 6 bases from J, with 13 bases in between. Germline CDR1 LGHDT, CDR2 YNNKEL (reference sequence). This CDR3 is 14 amino acids long. The CDR3: CASSQAAGGDTQYF. CDR3 bases: TGTGCCAGCAGCCAGGCGGCTGGCGGCGATACGCAGTATTTT.

The chain links TRBV7-9 to TRBJ2-1, with TRBD2 as a possible D gene (5 bases). The CDR3 spans 16 residues. Germline V gene sequence: CDR1 SEHNR, CDR2 FQNEAQ (reference sequence). V dropped 2 bases and J dropped 5 bases, with 16 bases sitting between them. The CDR3, as DNA: TGTGCCAGCAGCTTACCTAGCCACCGAGGCCACAATGAGCAGTTCTTC. As protein: CASSLPSHRGHNEQFF.

In its sample, this clonotype was seen once. The junction departs from germline at one end; a sequencing error may be responsible. J is TRBJ2-1 and V is TRBV10-3, with 7 bases lining up with TRBD1. The V gene's germline CDR1 is ENHRY and CDR2 SYGVKD. The CDR3 runs to 13 residues. The CDR3 sequence: CAIRTGQRNEQFF. Here the CDR3 DNA reads TGTGCCATCAGGACGGGACAGCGCAATGAACAGTTCTTC.

A single count supports this clonotype. The V call is TRBV7-9, the J call TRBJ1-1, with D uncertain. V was cut by 5 bases and J by 4 bases, with 17 bases left in between. The CDR3 extends over 15 amino acids. Germline V lookup: CDR1 SEHNR, CDR2 FQNEAQ (reference sequence). The CDR3 reads CASSAWTDGSTEAFF. The DNA of the CDR3 is TGTGCCAGCAGCGCCTGGACGGACGGTAGCACTGAAGCTTTCTTT.

V and J are TRBV10-1 and TRBJ1-5; no definite D call. In germline, CDR1 is WNHNN, CDR2 SYGVQD (reference sequence). This CDR3 has 14 residues. V was cut by 2 bases and J by 6 bases, with 11 bases left in between. The CDR3 DNA reads as TGCGCCAGCAGTGAGGGACTGGCGAGTCAGCCCCAGCATTTT. Its protein is CASSEGLASQPQHF.

J is TRBJ2-3 and V is TRBV7-6; 8 nucleotides agree with TRBD2. The V and J ends lost 4 bases and 5 bases, in that order; junction bases with no gene match: 11. The germline CDR1 and CDR2 sequences are SGHVS and FNYEAQ. The CDR3 has 16 amino acids. The CDR3 spells CASSWPGGGPRDTQYF. Here the CDR3 DNA reads TGTGCCAGCAGCTGGCCGGGGGGGGGCCCTAGAGATACGCAGTATTTT. Looking up the rest from reference TRBV7-6 and TRBJ2-3 gives the full variable domain: GAGVSQSPRYKVTKRGQDVALRCDPISGHVSLYWYRQALGQGPEFLTYFNYEAQQDKSGLPNDRFSAERPEGSISTLTIQRTEQRDSAMYRCASSWPGGGPRDTQYFGPGTRLTVL.

The chain carries TRBV27 and TRBJ1-5; possibly TRBD1 for D (5 bases). This CDR3 region has 15 residues. Germline values: CDR1 MNHEY, CDR2 SMNVEV (reference sequence). V gave up 3 bases and J gave up 4 bases, with 13 bases separating them. Here the CDR3 DNA reads TGTGCCAGCAGTTTTCAAGGGACGGGAAATCAGCCCCAGCATTTT. Translating it yields CASSFQGTGNQPQHF.

This clonotype was counted ten times or more. The rearrangement links TRBV9 to TRBJ2-3, with D tentatively TRBD1 or TRBD2 (6 bases each). Germline CDR1 reads SGDLS; CDR2 reads YYNGEE. The CDR3 consists of 16 residues. V was shortened by 0 bases and J by 6 bases, with 17 bases between the two germline ends. The CDR3 nucleotides read TGTGCCAGCAGCGTAGTAGGGGGGACCGCAGGTGATACGCAGTATTTT. Translation gives CASSVVGGTAGDTQYF.

The chain recombines TRBV3-1 with TRBJ1-1; the D gene is possibly TRBD1 (5 bases). Trimming cost V 3 bases and J 6 bases, with 14 bases left between them. This CDR3 has 14 residues. The germline CDR1 and CDR2 sequences are LGHDT and YNNKEL (reference sequence). The CDR3 nucleotides are TGTGCCAGCAGCCAGACTACAGGAAGCTCTGAAGCTTTCTTT. Translated: CASSQTTGSSEAFF.

The rearrangement joins TRBV5-1 to TRBJ1-2; 9 positions match TRBD1. The CDR3 runs to 14 residues. Losses at the gene ends were 4 bases for V and 5 bases for J; bases not matched to a gene: 6. CDR1 SGHRS and CDR2 YFSETQ come from the germline V gene. In DNA, the CDR3 is TGCGCCAGCAGCGGGACAGGGCGGAGGTATGGCTACACCTTC. It is translated as CASSGTGRRYGYTF.

The chain carries TRBV27 and TRBJ2-4; 11 bases map to TRBD2. J gave up 0 bases and V 6 bases, and 4 bases lay outside the gene matches. This CDR3 is 16 amino acids long. CDR1 is MNHEY and CDR2 is SMNVEV in the germline V gene (reference sequence). The CDR3 sequence is CASSLTSGIAKNIQYF. CDR3 DNA sequence: TGTGCCAGCAGCCTGACTAGCGGGATAGCCAAAAACATTCAGTACTTC.

Only a few counts were recorded for this clonotype. The chain has TRBV20-1 and TRBJ2-5; possible D gene TRBD2, 6 bases. Trimming took 5 bases from V and 5 from J, leaving 9 bases between them. Germline CDR1 reads DFQATT; CDR2 reads SNEGSKA (reference sequence). The CDR3 is 11 amino acids. The CDR3 region is CSARRGETQYF. Written as DNA, the CDR3 is TGCAGTGCTCGCCGGGGGGAGACCCAGTACTTC.

The rearrangement links TRBV7-2 to TRBJ1-6; no clear D. CDR1 is SGHTA and CDR2 is FQGNSA in the germline V gene. V shed 5 bases and J shed 10 bases, with 12 bases lying between them. The CDR3 is 13 amino acids. The CDR3: CASSALPGSPLHF. In nucleotides, the CDR3 is TGTGCCAGCAGCGCCCTCCCGGGCTCACCCCTCCACTTT.